The 13 T cell receptor beta chains listed next were all sequenced from one sample in a study of blood T cell repertoires in COVID-19. TCRdb keeps only in-frame clones here, not all; method: immunoSEQ multiplex PCR. This sample yields about 190,000 clones, of which 70% to 85% are seen a single time; roughly 3.2% belongs to the top ten. Sequenced input: PBMCs or T cells enriched from blood (not recorded which). Source of these receptors: a woman aged 30 to 39 who had recovered from COVID-19.

This clone was detected a few times. This sequence joins TRBV19 and TRBJ1-2; D not certain. Germline CDR1 reads LNHDA; CDR2 reads SQIVND (reference sequence). CDR3 size: 16 residues. V lost 5 bases, J lost 4 bases, and 20 bases lay in between. The DNA of the CDR3 is TGTGCCAGTAGTTTAGGTAGAAACAGCAACTTCTATGGCTACACCTTC. The encoded protein is CASSLGRNSNFYGYTF.

The chain is built from TRBV9 and TRBJ1-2; D is unclear. Germline CDR1 is SGDLS and CDR2 is YYNGEE. The CDR3 totals 15 residues. Trimming removed 0 bases from V and 3 bases from J, with 12 bases in between. CDR3 bases: TGTGCCAGCAGCGTAGAAGGCAGGAAGGACTATGGCTACACCTTC. Residues: CASSVEGRKDYGYTF.

This rearrangement joins TRBV6-5 to TRBJ1-2; 10 nucleotides align to TRBD1. Germline V gene lookup returns CDR1 MNHEY and CDR2 SVGAGI. With V trimmed by 6 bases and J by 1 base, 5 bases remained unmatched. CDR3 length equals 15 residues. The CDR3 sequence is CASRDRGPINYGYTF. For the CDR3, the DNA is TGTGCCAGCAGAGACAGGGGGCCAATTAACTATGGCTACACCTTC.

The CDR3 loop is CASSKSGQLYEQYF. CDR3 nucleotides: TGTGCCAGCAGCAAGTCCGGACAGCTCTACGAGCAGTACTTC. J is TRBJ2-7 and V is TRBV7-9, with TRBD1 as a possible D gene (6 bases). Germline lookup yields CDR1 SEHNR and CDR2 FQNEAQ (reference sequence). CDR3 size: 14 residues. Trimming took 5 bases from V and 3 from J, leaving 14 bases between them.

V usage is TRBV29-1 and J usage is TRBJ1-4, with TRBD1 as a possible D gene (6 bases). Germline V lookup: CDR1 SQVTM, CDR2 ANQGSEA. This CDR3 spans 13 amino acids. Trimming cost V 7 bases and J 10 bases, with 19 bases left between them. CDR3 protein: CSAVQGLLGKLFF. CDR3 DNA sequence: TGCAGCGCCGTACAGGGCCTCTTAGGAAAACTGTTTTTT.

The gene calls are TRBV7-8 and TRBJ1-1; 12 nucleotides match TRBD1. J lost 6 bases, V lost 4 bases, and 9 bases had no gene match. Per the germline V gene, CDR1 is SGHVS and CDR2 is FQNEAQ. The CDR3 is made up of 16 amino acids. The CDR3 reads CASSSGTGGWGAEAFF. The CDR3 DNA sequence: TGTGCCAGCAGCTCCGGGACAGGGGGCTGGGGGGCTGAAGCTTTCTTT.

Details on this clone: Compared with germline, one end of the junction differs, possibly owing to a read error. The chain joins TRBV5-1 to TRBJ1-4; D perhaps matches TRBD1 (6 bases). The CDR3 consists of 13 residues. The V gene's germline CDR1 is SGHRS and CDR2 YFSETQ. The DNA for the CDR3 is TGCGCCAGCAGCTTGGACAGGGCTGGAGTCTGGATTTTT. Amino acids: CASSLDRAGVWIF.

The chain recombines TRBV19 with TRBJ2-1; weak D call: TRBD2 (6 bases). This CDR3 is built from 16 residues. Germline CDR1 is LNHDA and CDR2 is SQIVND (reference sequence). The V and J ends lost 5 bases and 5 bases respectively, with 19 bases between them. The CDR3 bases are TGTGCCAGTAGTTTCGGACTACCTTATATAGACAATGAGCAGTTCTTC. It is translated as CASSFGLPYIDNEQFF. The variable domain in full, with the rest retrieved from reference TRBV19 and TRBJ2-1, is DGGITQSPKYLFRKEGQNVTLSCEQNLNHDAMYWYRQDPGQGLRLIYYSQIVNDFQKGDIAEGYSVSREKKESFPLTVTSAQKNPTAFYLCASSFGLPYIDNEQFFGPGTRLTVL.

This clone came up once. The rearrangement joins TRBV7-4 to TRBJ2-1, with D unresolved. The CDR3 runs 14 residues. The V end lost 6 bases, the J end lost 0 bases, and 9 bases lay between the germline ends. The germline V gene encodes CDR1 SGHVT and CDR2 SQSDAQ. Written as DNA, the CDR3 is TGTGCCAGCAGGTCCCCATCCTCCTACAATGAGCAGTTCTTC. Its protein is CASRSPSSYNEQFF.

The V gene is TRBV24-1, the J gene TRBJ2-5; D may be TRBD1 (6 bases). This CDR3 region has 14 residues. CDR1 and CDR2 from the germline V gene are KGHDR and SFDVKD. V was trimmed by 8 bases and J by 3 bases, leaving 15 bases between them. The CDR3 loop reads CATTQGHGEETQYF. The CDR3 region has the DNA TGTGCCACCACCCAGGGACACGGAGAAGAGACCCAGTACTTC.

V is TRBV19 and J is TRBJ2-1; 8 nucleotides agree with TRBD1. V lost 5 bases to trimming and J lost 9 bases; unmatched junction nucleotides: 9. This CDR3 spans 14 amino acids. CDR1 is LNHDA, CDR2 SQIVND, per germline (reference sequence). The CDR3 DNA sequence: TGTGCCAGTAGTGTGGACAGGGCCGGCGGTGAGCAGTTCTTC. It specifies CASSVDRAGGEQFF.

The DNA of the CDR3 is TGTGCCAGCAGCTTAGGGACAATTAACACTGAAGCTTTCTTT. Encoded protein: CASSLGTINTEAFF. This chain connects TRBV7-2 to TRBJ1-1; tentative D call: TRBD1 (5 bases). Per the germline V gene, CDR1 is SGHTA and CDR2 is FQGNSA. V lost 1 base and J lost 2, with 8 bases in between. The CDR3 has 14 residues.

The chain is built from TRBV2 and TRBJ2-1; 10 nucleotides agree with TRBD2. V was clipped by 1 base and J by 7 bases; unmatched bases: 10. Germline V gene lookup returns CDR1 SNHLY and CDR2 FYNNEI. This CDR3 spans 17 amino acids. The CDR3 protein is CASSEGVILAGVNEQFF. DNA of the CDR3: TGTGCCAGCAGTGAAGGGGTAATCCTAGCGGGAGTTAATGAGCAGTTCTTC. Complete variable domain (other parts from reference TRBV2 and TRBJ2-1): EPEVTQTPSHQVTQMGQEVILRCVPISNHLYFYWYRQILGQKVEFLVSFYNNEISEKSEIFDDQFSVERPDGSNFTLKIRSTKLEDSAMYFCASSEGVILAGVNEQFFGPGTRLTVL.